This T cell receptor beta chain was retrieved from a study of beta chain features in type 1 diabetes. Expressed TCRB transcripts were sequenced because the entire RNA isolate underwent reverse transcription. Naive, central memory and regulatory T cell samples averaged approximately 3.8 million reads. Sequencing used immunoSEQ multiplex PCR; TCRdb keeps in-frame clones, though not all of them. Counted here are hundreds of thousands of clones, 13% occurring once; the ten biggest clones make up approximately 0.021%. Whole-study findings and limits: Whether TCRB rearrangement is influenced by HLA type went unresolved here. Type 1 diabetes patients had TCRB CDR3s that were shorter (moderately but significantly so) in all four CD4+ subsets.

Germline CDR1 SGHTA, CDR2 FQGNSA. This CDR3 spans 15 amino acids. The J segment lost 3 bases and the V segment lost 2 bases, leaving 1 base of the junction unmatched. Over 95% purity was reached by all sorted populations. On this clone: Its antigen is undetermined.

The source is a man aged 18 to 30 with type 1 diabetes. The sample consisted of naive CD4+ T cells from blood. The rearrangement joins TRBV7-2 to TRBJ2-1; 10 bases are a match to TRBD2. The CDR3 is CASSLSGGVYNEQFF. CDR3 in DNA: TGTGCCAGCAGCTTAAGCGGGGGGGTCTACAATGAGCAGTTCTTC.